This T cell receptor beta chain was found in a study of shared clonotypes between healthy human individuals. Whole-study results and caveats: For naive CD4 cells, around 5% of clonotypes were shared across a handful of donors. A generally larger estimated richness was seen in naive subsets than in memory subsets.

Investigators divided CD4+ cells into CD45RA+ naive and CD45RA-negative memory subsets. Samples underwent the assay at deep level. The assay was immunoSEQ multiplex PCR, and TCRdb's table has in-frame clones only and misses some. The repertoire has some 1.1 million clones, about 72% of them found once; the top ten carry 0.89%. On this clone: Its antigen is as yet unknown.

The receptor's source is a man between 18 and 29 years old in good health. Some clones in this sample may be carry-over from other donors' samples. The sample was memory CD4+ T cells from PBMCs. Noted subset: CD45RA-negative fraction.

CDR3 sequence: CASSACDRGSSYEQYF. The CDR3 bases are TGTGCCAGCAGTGCATGTGACAGGGGGAGCTCCTACGAGCAGTACTTC. J is TRBJ2-7 and V is TRBV25-1; 9 bases map to TRBD1. This CDR3 comprises 16 residues. Trimming at V came to 4 bases and at J to 0 bases, leaving 7 bases not matched to a gene. The germline V gene has CDR1 MGHDK and CDR2 SYGVNS.